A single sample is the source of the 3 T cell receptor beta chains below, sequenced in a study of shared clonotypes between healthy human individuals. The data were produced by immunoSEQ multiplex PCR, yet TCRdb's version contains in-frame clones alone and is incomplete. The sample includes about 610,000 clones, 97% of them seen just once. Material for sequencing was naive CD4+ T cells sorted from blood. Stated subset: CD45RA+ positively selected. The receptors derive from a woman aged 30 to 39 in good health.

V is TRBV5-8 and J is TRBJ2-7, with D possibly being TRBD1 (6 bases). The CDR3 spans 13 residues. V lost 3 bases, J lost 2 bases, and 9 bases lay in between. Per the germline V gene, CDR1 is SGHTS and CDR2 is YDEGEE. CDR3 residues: CASSWDTTYEQYF. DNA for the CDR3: TGTGCCAGCAGCTGGGACACCACCTACGAGCAGTACTTC.

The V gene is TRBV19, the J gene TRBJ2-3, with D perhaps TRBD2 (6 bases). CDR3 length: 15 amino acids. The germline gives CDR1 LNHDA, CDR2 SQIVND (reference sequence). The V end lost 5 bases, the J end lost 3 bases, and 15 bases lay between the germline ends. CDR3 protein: CASSGGLKRTDTQYF. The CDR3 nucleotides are TGTGCCAGTAGTGGGGGACTTAAGAGAACAGATACGCAGTATTTT. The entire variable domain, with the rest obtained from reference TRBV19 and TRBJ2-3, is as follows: DGGITQSPKYLFRKEGQNVTLSCEQNLNHDAMYWYRQDPGQGLRLIYYSQIVNDFQKGDIAEGYSVSREKKESFPLTVTSAQKNPTAFYLCASSGGLKRTDTQYFGPGTRLTVL.

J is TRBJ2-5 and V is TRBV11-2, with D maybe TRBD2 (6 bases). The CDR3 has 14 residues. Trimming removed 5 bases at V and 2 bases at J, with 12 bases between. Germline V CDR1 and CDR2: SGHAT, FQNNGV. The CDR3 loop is CASSTLAVQETQYF. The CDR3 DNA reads TGTGCCAGCAGCACCTTAGCGGTACAAGAGACCCAGTACTTC. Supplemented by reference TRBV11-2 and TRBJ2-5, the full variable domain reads EAGVAQSPRYKIIEKRQSVAFWCNPISGHATLYWYQQILGQGPKLLIQFQNNGVVDDSQLPKDRFSAERLKGVDSTLKIQPAKLEDSAVYLCASSTLAVQETQYFGPGTRLLVL.